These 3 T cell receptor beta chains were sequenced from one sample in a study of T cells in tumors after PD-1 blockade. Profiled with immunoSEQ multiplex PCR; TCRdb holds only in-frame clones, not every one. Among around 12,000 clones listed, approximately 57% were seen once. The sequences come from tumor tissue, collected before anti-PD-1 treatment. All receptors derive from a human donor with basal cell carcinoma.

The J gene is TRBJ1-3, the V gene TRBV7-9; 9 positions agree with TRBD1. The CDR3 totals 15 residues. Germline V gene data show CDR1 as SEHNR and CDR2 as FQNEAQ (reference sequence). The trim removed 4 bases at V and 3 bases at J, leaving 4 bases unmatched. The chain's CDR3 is CASSSTGGVGNTIYF. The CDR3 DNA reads TGTGCCAGCAGCTCAACAGGGGGCGTTGGAAACACCATATATTTT. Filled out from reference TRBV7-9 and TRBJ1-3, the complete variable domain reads DTGVSQNPRHKITKRGQNVTFRCDPISEHNRLYWYRQTLGQGPEFLTYFQNEAQLEKSRLLSDRFSAERPKGSFSTLEIQRTEQGDSAMYLCASSSTGGVGNTIYFGEGSWLTVV.

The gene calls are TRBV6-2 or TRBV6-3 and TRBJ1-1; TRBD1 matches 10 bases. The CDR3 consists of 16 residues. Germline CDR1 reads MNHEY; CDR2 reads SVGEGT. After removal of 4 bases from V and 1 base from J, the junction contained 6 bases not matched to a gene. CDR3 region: CASSSRDRGPNTEAFF. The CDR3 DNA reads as TGTGCCAGCAGTTCGAGGGACAGGGGACCGAACACTGAAGCTTTCTTT.

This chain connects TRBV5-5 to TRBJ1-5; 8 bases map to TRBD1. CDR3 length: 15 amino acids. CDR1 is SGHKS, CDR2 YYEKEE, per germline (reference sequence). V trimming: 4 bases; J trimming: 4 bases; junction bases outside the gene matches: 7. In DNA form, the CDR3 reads TGTGCCAGCAGCCTAACCGGGACAGGAAATCAGCCCCAGCATTTT. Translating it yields CASSLTGTGNQPQHF.